The T cell receptor beta chain under discussion was sequenced for a study of T cell responses to AZD1222 COVID-19 vaccine. Trimming shortened V by 3 bases and J by 3 bases, and 9 bases separated the two germline ends. Germline V CDR1 and CDR2: SGHAT, FQNNGV. The CDR3 is made up of 13 amino acids. Sequencing used immunoSEQ multiplex PCR; TCRdb keeps in-frame clones, though not all of them. Counted here are about 130,000 clones, over 80% occurring once; the ten biggest clones make up under 7%. This chain links TRBV11-2 with TRBJ2-7, with a tentative D call TRBD2 (6 bases). The specimen was peripheral blood, collected on day 0 of AZD1222 vaccination. This sequence was found in an adult in good health. The CDR3 reads CASSFSSGYEQYF. The CDR3 nucleotides read TGTGCCAGCAGCTTTAGTAGCGGCTACGAGCAGTACTTC.